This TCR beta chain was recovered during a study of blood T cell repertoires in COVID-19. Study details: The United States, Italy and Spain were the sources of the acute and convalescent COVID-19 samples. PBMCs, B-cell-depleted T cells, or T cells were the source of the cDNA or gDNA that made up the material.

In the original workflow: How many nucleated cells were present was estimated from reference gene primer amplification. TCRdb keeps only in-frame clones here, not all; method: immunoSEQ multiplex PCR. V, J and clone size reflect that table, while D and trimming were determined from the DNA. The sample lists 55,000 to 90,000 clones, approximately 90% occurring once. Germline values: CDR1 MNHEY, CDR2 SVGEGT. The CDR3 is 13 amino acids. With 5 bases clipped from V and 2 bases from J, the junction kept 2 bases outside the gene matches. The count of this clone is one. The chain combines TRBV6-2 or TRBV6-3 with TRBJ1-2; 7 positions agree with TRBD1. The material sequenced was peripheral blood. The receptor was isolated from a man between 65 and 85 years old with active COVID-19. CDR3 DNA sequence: TGTGCCAGCAGTCCACAGGGGAACTATGGCTACACCTTC. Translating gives CASSPQGNYGYTF.